The clone carrying this TCR beta chain was picked up many times. Its antigen is as yet unknown. This record comes from a study of T-cell reconstitution after alpha-beta-depleted transplantation in children. Unique molecular identifiers were incorporated into the prepared TCRbeta library. One entry per CDR3 protein results from TCRdb running MiXCR on the PCR reads. Among about 300,000 distinct CDR3 sequences listed, about a tenth were seen once. Study-wide results and caveats: Newly produced T cells mostly accounted for T-cell counts and diversity one year post-transplant. Several patients had high TCRbeta diversity at day 60; it came from surviving recipient T cells and thymic progenitors. Expanded graft clones numbering several hundred reportedly gave rise to alpha-beta T cells about two months after transplant.

This TCR came from a boy under two years old with acute myeloid leukemia, due to receive a stem cell transplant. Sequences were derived from PBMCs, sampled before TCRalphabeta/CD19-depleted stem cell transplant.

The CDR3 nucleotides read TGTGCCAGCAGTTTTTCGGGAGGAGGCGAGCAGTACTTC. Protein product: CASSFSGGGEQYF. The V gene is TRBV12-3 or TRBV12-4, the J gene TRBJ2-7; 7 nucleotides agree with TRBD2. Trimming removed 3 bases from V and 6 bases from J; junction bases left unmatched: 5. CDR3 length: 13 residues.